The T cell receptor beta chain under discussion was sequenced for a study of CD4 T cells in relation to SARS-CoV-2 and coronaviruses. General study results and limits: SARS-CoV-2-driven expansion was significantly weaker in crossreactive than monoreactive clones.

This clone came up a few times. Its antigen is not known. Sequencing was performed with immunoSEQ multiplex PCR; in TCRdb, only in-frame clones are kept and a portion is missing. The sample has approximately 20,000 clones; around 80% are singletons. Before the COVID-19 pandemic, during about 2010-2018, CD4+ T cells were taken from unexposed donors. The cells were cultured for under twelve days before CD4+ T cells were isolated. This clonotype was sampled from a human donor in good health. Sequences were obtained from CD4+ T cells from PBMCs, cultured in vitro.

The CDR3 sequence: CASSLGGRGEQFF. Here the CDR3 DNA reads TGTGCCAGCAGCTTAGGGGGCCGGGGTGAGCAGTTCTTC. The chain employs TRBV7-3 and TRBJ2-1, with TRBD1 as a possible D gene (6 bases). Trimming cost V 2 bases and J 9 bases, with 11 bases left between them. This CDR3 is built from 13 residues. Germline CDR1 and CDR2: SGHTA and FQGTGA.